This T cell receptor beta chain was found in a study of human T cells and chemical hapten exposure. Across the study: Small discrepancies in pooled library volume mainly accounted for the varying TCR yields per sample.

With regard to this clonotype: The antigen remains unidentified.

The time point: patch test 1, 2 weeks after DPC sensitization. Treatment specified: therapeutic diphenylcyclopropenone sensitization with weekly scalp DPC. Each patch-test visit's blood sample preceded patch application. General study points: The formation of large CDR3 similarity clusters by expanded TCRs significantly exceeded that of controls. With DPC sensitization, TCRs exceeding 1 in 1000 frequency showed no change.

The germline V gene encodes CDR1 SEHNR and CDR2 FQNEAQ (reference sequence). The CDR3 extends over 15 amino acids. Trimming shortened V by 8 bases and J by 1 base, and 16 bases separated the two germline ends. One entry per CDR3 protein results from TCRdb running MiXCR on the RACE reads. Here the sample spans 90,000 or so distinct CDR3 sequences, under 12% being singletons. The rearrangement uses TRBV7-9 and TRBJ2-3, with D perhaps assigned TRBD1 or TRBD2 (5 bases each). This TCR was sampled from a man aged 35 to 55 with alopecia areata. Some clones in this sample may be carry-over from other donors' samples. The sample was whole blood, taken in connection with sensitization to the hapten diphenylcyclopropenone (DPC). CDR3 sequence: CASFPTGLGTDTQYF. The DNA for the CDR3 is TGTGCCAGCTTCCCAACAGGACTCGGCACAGATACGCAGTATTTT.